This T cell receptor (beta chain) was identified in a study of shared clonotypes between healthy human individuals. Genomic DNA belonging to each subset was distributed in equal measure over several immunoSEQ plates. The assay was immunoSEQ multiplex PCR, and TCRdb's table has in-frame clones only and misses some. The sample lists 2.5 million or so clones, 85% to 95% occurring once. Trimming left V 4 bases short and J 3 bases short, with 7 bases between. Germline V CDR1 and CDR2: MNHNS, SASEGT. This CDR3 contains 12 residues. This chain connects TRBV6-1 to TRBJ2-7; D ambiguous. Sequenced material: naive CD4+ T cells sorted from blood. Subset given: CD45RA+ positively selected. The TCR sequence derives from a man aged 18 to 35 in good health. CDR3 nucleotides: TGTGCCAGCAGTGGCATGGGCTACGAGCAGTACTTC. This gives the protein CASSGMGYEQYF.